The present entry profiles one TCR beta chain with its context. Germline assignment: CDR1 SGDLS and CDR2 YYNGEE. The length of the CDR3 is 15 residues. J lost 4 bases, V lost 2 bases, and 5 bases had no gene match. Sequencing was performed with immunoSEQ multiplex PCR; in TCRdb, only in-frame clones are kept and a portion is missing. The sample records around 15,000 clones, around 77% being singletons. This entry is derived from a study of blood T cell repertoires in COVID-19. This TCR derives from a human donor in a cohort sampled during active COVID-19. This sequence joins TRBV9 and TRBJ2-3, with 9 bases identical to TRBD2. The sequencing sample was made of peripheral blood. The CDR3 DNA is TGTGCCAGCAGCGTCAGCGGGGGGAGCGCAGATACGCAGTATTTT. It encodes CASSVSGGSADTQYF.